The source of this T cell receptor beta chain is a study of molecular identifiers for immune sequencing clone quantification. Whole-study findings and limits: Detection of one spiked Jurkat cell's TCR RNA reportedly worked in 850,000 to 1,000,000 naive cells.

This clonotype showed up just a few times. Its specificity is unknown. Trimming removed 4 bases from V and 6 bases from J, with 8 bases in between. Germline values: CDR1 MNHEY, CDR2 SMNVEV (reference sequence). The CDR3 totals 12 residues. Bulk libraries came from a prior protocol with listed TCR primers. TCRdb itself ran the PCR reads through MiXCR, one entry per CDR3 protein. In the table there are some 650,000 distinct CDR3 sequences, roughly 21% of which are singletons. Sequenced sample: naive CD8+ T cells from blood, with Jurkat cell RNA spiked in. Subset: FACS-sorted CD8+CD4-CCR7+CD45RA+ naive T cells. This receptor was obtained from a human donor in good health. Some libraries in this study had Jurkat cell RNA spiked in. The chain links TRBV27 to TRBJ2-3; the D is unclear. The CDR3 coding sequence is TGTGCCAGCAGTTATCCCTCGGATACGCAGTATTTT. This translates into CASSYPSDTQYF.